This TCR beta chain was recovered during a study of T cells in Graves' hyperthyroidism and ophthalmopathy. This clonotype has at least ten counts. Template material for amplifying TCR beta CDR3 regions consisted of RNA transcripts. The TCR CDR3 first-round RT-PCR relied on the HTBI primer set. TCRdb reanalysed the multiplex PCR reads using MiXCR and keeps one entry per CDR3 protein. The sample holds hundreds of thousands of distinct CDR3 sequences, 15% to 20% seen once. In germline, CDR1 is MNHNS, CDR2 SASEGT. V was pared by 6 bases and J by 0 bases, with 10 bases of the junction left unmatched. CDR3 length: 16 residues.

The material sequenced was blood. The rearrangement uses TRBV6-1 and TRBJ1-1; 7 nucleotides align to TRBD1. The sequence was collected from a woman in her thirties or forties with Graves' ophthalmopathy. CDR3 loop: CASRIYRGFMNTEAFF. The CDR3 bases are TGTGCCAGCAGAATATACAGGGGCTTCATGAACACTGAAGCTTTCTTT.